This TCR beta chain was identified in a study of T cell changes during pregnancy in multiple sclerosis. Some clones are missing from TCRdb's copy, which holds only in-frame ones; the method was immunoSEQ multiplex PCR. Among over 25,000 clones, about 88% were seen once, and the ten largest hold over 0.35%. The V gene's germline CDR1 is SGHNT and CDR2 YYREEE (reference sequence). This CDR3 is 16 amino acids long. V shed 0 bases and J shed 2 bases, with 13 bases lying between them. The clonotype was recovered from a female donor in good health, enrolled as a control in a pregnancy study. The rearrangement uses TRBV5-4 and TRBJ2-3; no firm D call. The sequenced sample was CD4+ T cells from peripheral blood mononuclear cells, obtained in the second trimester of pregnancy. The CDR3 loop reads CASSLEVGRLTDTQYF. For the CDR3, the DNA is TGTGCCAGCAGCTTGGAGGTCGGCAGACTCACAGATACGCAGTATTTT.